This is a list of T cell receptor beta chains from one sample in a study of blood T cell repertoires in COVID-19. Data came from immunoSEQ multiplex PCR; TCRdb stores just in-frame clones and leaves some out. Altogether 80,000 or so clones are present, roughly 80% being singletons, with the ten largest covering roughly 16%. Sequencing input: peripheral blood. The source of these receptors is a woman of 80 years or more with acute or convalescent COVID-19. Both conserved end residues are part of each CDR3. Fields, in order: V gene, D gene, J gene, CDR3 length, clone size, CDR3 protein, CDR3 DNA. D genes are given only for firm matches. Clone size is stated in some rows and not others, as once, few, many or a class when expanded.

TRBV6-4	.	TRBJ2-3	16	.	CASSGGTLPSTDTQYF	TGTGCCAGCAGTGGAGGGACTCTTCCTAGCACAGATACGCAGTATTTT
TRBV30	.	TRBJ1-2	13	few	CAWKDSFGYGYTF	TGTGCCTGGAAGGACTCGTTCGGCTATGGCTACACCTTC
TRBV15	TRBD2	TRBJ2-5	15	.	CATKSPSGGQETQYF	TGTGCCACCAAAAGCCCTAGCGGGGGCCAAGAGACCCAGTACTTC
TRBV19	TRBD1	TRBJ1-1	13	.	CAGGQGRNTEAFF	TGTGCCGGGGGACAGGGGAGGAACACTGAAGCTTTCTTT
TRBV9	.	TRBJ1-3	15	.	CASSALGGTGNTIYF	TGTGCCAGCAGCGCTCTGGGGGGAACTGGAAACACCATATATTTT
TRBV7-2	.	TRBJ2-7	14	.	CASSLGQNPYEQYF	TGTGCCAGCAGCTTGGGACAAAACCCTTACGAGCAGTACTTC
TRBV5-4	TRBD1	TRBJ1-1	14	.	CASSRDRGGTEAFF	TGTGCCAGCAGCCGGGACAGGGGAGGCACTGAAGCTTTCTTT
TRBV2	TRBD2	TRBJ2-5	15	.	CASSGTSGPKETQYF	TGTGCCAGCAGTGGAACTAGCGGGCCGAAAGAGACCCAGTACTTC
TRBV11-2	.	TRBJ2-2	14	.	CASSPSTDTGELFF	TGTGCCAGCAGCCCAAGCACGGACACCGGGGAGCTGTTTTTT
TRBV19	.	TRBJ2-3	16	.	CASSILEGIGTDTQYF	TGTGCCAGTAGTATTTTGGAGGGGATTGGCACAGATACGCAGTATTTT
TRBV11-2	.	TRBJ2-1	15	.	CASSLGPGGNNEQFF	TGTGCCAGCAGCTTAGGGCCAGGAGGAAACAATGAGCAGTTCTTC
TRBV19	.	TRBJ2-3	14	.	CASSHTGHTDTQYF	TGTGCCAGTAGCCATACGGGACACACAGATACGCAGTATTTT
TRBV6-1	TRBD1	TRBJ1-2	14	.	CASSDAQGIDGYTF	TGTGCCAGCAGTGACGCACAGGGGATCGACGGCTACACCTTC
TRBV4-3	.	TRBJ1-1	13	.	CASSQQAGTEAFF	TGCGCCAGCAGCCAACAGGCCGGGACAGAAGCTTTCTTT
TRBV10-1	.	TRBJ1-2	14	once	CASVGRGGYYGYTF	TGCGCCAGTGTGGGGCGGGGGGGCTACTATGGCTACACCTTC
TRBV6-6	TRBD1	TRBJ1-2	15	.	CASSLLETGVHGYTF	TGTGCCAGCAGTTTACTCGAGACAGGGGTCCATGGCTACACCTTC
TRBV7-2	.	TRBJ1-3	13	.	CASSLDRVNTIYF	TGTGCCAGCAGCTTAGACAGGGTAAACACCATATATTTT
TRBV24-1	TRBD1	TRBJ1-4	15	.	CATSAGGATNEKLFF	TGTGCCACCTCGGCAGGGGGTGCAACTAATGAAAAACTGTTTTTT
TRBV14	.	TRBJ1-3	18	.	CASSQDESPGLGVDTIYF	TGTGCCAGCAGCCAAGACGAAAGCCCCGGCCTAGGGGTGGACACCATATATTTT
TRBV6-5	.	TRBJ1-1	15	.	CASSYAPGLNTEAFF	TGTGCCAGCAGTTACGCTCCAGGGTTGAACACTGAAGCTTTCTTT
TRBV9	.	TRBJ2-1	16	.	CASSVGLGGSYNEQFF	TGTGCCAGCAGCGTAGGATTGGGGGGCTCCTACAATGAGCAGTTCTTC
TRBV2	.	TRBJ2-1	16	.	CASSGQGPSLNNEQFF	TGTGCCAGCAGTGGGCAGGGCCCTTCACTCAACAATGAGCAGTTCTTC
TRBV18	TRBD1	TRBJ1-1	15	.	CASSPKGRQGSEAFF	TGTGCCAGCTCACCAAAAGGGAGACAGGGATCCGAAGCTTTCTTT
TRBV19	TRBD1	TRBJ2-3	16	.	CASSIGQGGSTDTQYF	TGTGCCAGTAGTATCGGACAGGGGGGAAGCACAGATACGCAGTATTTT
TRBV20-1	TRBD1	TRBJ1-2	16	.	CSASGTGSSWDYGYTF	TGCAGTGCTAGTGGGACAGGGTCATCGTGGGACTATGGCTACACCTTC
TRBV7-9	.	TRBJ1-6	18	.	CASSPRGTQGADNSPLHF	TGTGCCAGCAGCCCCAGAGGGACACAAGGCGCCGATAATTCACCCCTCCACTTT
TRBV11-2	.	TRBJ2-5	15	.	CASSLDIAPGETQYF	TGTGCCAGCAGCTTAGATATCGCGCCGGGAGAGACCCAGTACTTC
TRBV5-6	TRBD1	TRBJ1-2	16	few	CASSLGPGQGAAGYTF	TGTGCCAGCAGCTTGGGCCCGGGACAGGGGGCAGCTGGCTACACCTTC
TRBV6-5	.	TRBJ1-1	15	.	CASSRTGSKNTEAFF	TGTGCCAGCAGTCGGACCGGGAGTAAGAACACTGAAGCTTTCTTT
TRBV18	.	TRBJ2-1	17	.	CASSHFPVAEAYNEQFF	TGTGCCAGCTCCCACTTCCCCGTGGCAGAGGCCTACAATGAGCAGTTCTTC
TRBV28	.	TRBJ1-2	15	.	CASSQNADRSYGYTF	TGTGCCAGCAGCCAGAATGCGGACAGATCCTATGGCTACACCTTC
TRBV10-3	.	TRBJ1-1	14	.	CAISEWGVDTEAFF	TGTGCCATCAGTGAGTGGGGAGTTGACACTGAAGCTTTCTTT
TRBV7-9	TRBD2	TRBJ2-5	19	.	CASSLAGGTPRPAQETQYF	TGTGCCAGCAGCCTCGCGGGGGGCACCCCCCGACCAGCGCAAGAGACCCAGTACTTC
TRBV6-5	TRBD1	TRBJ1-2	15	few	CASSSWTGGNYGYTF	TGTGCCAGCAGTTCTTGGACAGGGGGGAACTATGGCTACACCTTC
TRBV11-1	.	TRBJ2-7	12	.	CASSLSPGEQYF	TGTGCCAGCAGCTTATCCCCGGGAGAGCAGTACTTC
TRBV19	.	TRBJ1-2	12	.	CASSLLNYGYTF	TGTGCCAGTAGCCTTTTAAACTATGGCTACACCTTC
TRBV3-1/TRBV3-2	.	TRBJ1-5	15	.	CASSQSIGLRGPQHF	TGTGCCAGCAGCCAATCCATTGGACTCCGCGGGCCCCAGCATTTT
TRBV30	.	TRBJ1-1	12	.	CAWTPGGLEAFF	TGTGCCTGGACCCCGGGGGGCCTTGAAGCTTTCTTT
TRBV11-3	TRBD2	TRBJ2-7	13	.	CASSGGGTYEQYF	TGTGCCAGCAGTGGGGGGGGTACCTACGAGCAGTACTTC
TRBV28	TRBD1	TRBJ1-2	17	few	CASSFAGGRGRNYGYTF	TGTGCCAGCAGTTTCGCAGGGGGCCGAGGTCGGAACTATGGCTACACCTTC
TRBV19	TRBD1	TRBJ1-1	16	few	CASSIDRTGGNTEAFF	TGTGCCAGTAGTATAGACCGGACAGGGGGGAACACTGAAGCTTTCTTT
TRBV19	TRBD2	TRBJ2-5	16	once	CASSIMSGGSQETQYF	TGTGCCAGTAGTATAATGTCGGGAGGGTCCCAAGAGACCCAGTACTTC
TRBV27	TRBD2	TRBJ2-3	16	.	CASSLELAGLSDTQYF	TGTGCCAGCAGTTTAGAACTAGCGGGTTTGTCGGATACGCAGTATTTT
TRBV6-5	.	TRBJ1-2	12	.	CASSQQGRGYTF	TGTGCCAGCAGTCAACAGGGACGTGGCTACACCTTC
TRBV6-5	.	TRBJ1-2	15	once	CASSERPGQAYGYTF	TGTGCCAGCAGCGAGAGACCGGGACAAGCGTATGGCTACACCTTC
TRBV7-8	.	TRBJ1-3	19	.	CASSLGALAGVSRGNTIYF	TGTGCCAGCAGCTTAGGGGCGCTTGCGGGGGTTAGTAGGGGAAACACCATATATTTT
TRBV2	TRBD1	TRBJ1-2	15	.	CASMSGQGYNYGYTF	TGTGCCAGCATGTCAGGACAGGGGTATAACTATGGCTACACCTTC
TRBV6-4	TRBD2	TRBJ2-3	16	once	CASSLTSGGGTDTQYF	TGTGCCAGCAGCCTTACTAGCGGGGGAGGGACAGATACGCAGTATTTT
TRBV12-5	TRBD2	TRBJ2-3	14	.	CASGLAGITDTQYF	TGTGCTAGTGGCTTAGCGGGGATCACAGATACGCAGTATTTT
TRBV12-5	.	TRBJ2-2	15	.	CASGPGRVGTGELFF	TGTGCTAGTGGCCCGGGCAGGGTGGGCACCGGGGAGCTGTTTTTT
TRBV4-1	TRBD2	TRBJ2-1	18	.	CASSQGSGGIGVQNEQFF	TGCGCCAGCAGCCAAGGTAGCGGGGGGATCGGAGTACAAAATGAGCAGTTCTTC
TRBV5-1	.	TRBJ2-1	14	.	CASVGGVPHNEQFF	TGCGCCAGCGTCGGGGGAGTACCCCACAATGAGCAGTTCTTC
TRBV5-4	TRBD1	TRBJ2-1	16	.	CASSLALRQGWNEQFF	TGTGCCAGCAGCTTGGCCCTCCGACAGGGCTGGAATGAGCAGTTCTTC
TRBV5-1	TRBD1	TRBJ1-2	14	.	CASSLGDRDYGYTF	TGCGCCAGCAGCTTGGGGGACAGGGACTATGGCTACACCTTC
TRBV10-2	.	TRBJ2-1	14	.	CASSDHGGPNEQFF	TGCGCCAGCAGTGATCATGGAGGACCCAATGAGCAGTTCTTC
TRBV28	.	TRBJ1-2	14	.	CASSPRQPNYGYTF	TGTGCCAGCAGTCCACGACAGCCTAACTATGGCTACACCTTC
TRBV2	TRBD1	TRBJ2-1	16	.	CASRAQDRGLHNEQFF	TGTGCCAGCAGGGCTCAGGACAGGGGGTTACACAATGAGCAGTTCTTC